Only a few counts were recorded for the clone carrying this TCR beta chain. The antigen remains unidentified. This entry comes from a study of shared clonotypes between healthy human individuals. Germline CDR1 SEHNR, CDR2 FQNEAQ (reference sequence). V was clipped by 5 bases and J by 7 bases, with 14 bases between them. This CDR3 has 13 amino acids. Partitioning of CD4+ cells yielded a CD45RA+ naive subset and a CD45RA-negative memory subset. General observations from the study: The naive CD4 repertoires of several donors were compared, and roughly 5% of clonotypes were shared.

The genomic DNA of each subset was split evenly across several immunoSEQ plates. Sequencing used immunoSEQ multiplex PCR; TCRdb keeps in-frame clones, though not all of them. In the table there are about 230,000 clones, 50% to 75% of which are singletons. The TCR comes from a man aged 30-40 years in good health. Sequencing was carried out using memory CD4+ T cells sorted from blood. The subset here: CD45RA-negative fraction. The rearrangement uses TRBV7-9 and TRBJ1-2, with D maybe TRBD1 (6 bases). CDR3 region: CASSAQGQSGYTF. The CDR3 region has the DNA TGTGCCAGCAGCGCACAGGGTCAGAGTGGCTACACCTTC.